The 18 T cell receptor beta chains given below trace back to one sample, sequenced in a study of post-analysis software for immune sequencing data. cDNA libraries of TCR beta carried unique molecular identifiers. TCRdb independently ran MiXCR on the PCR reads; one entry per CDR3 protein. This table holds 350,000 to 500,000 distinct CDR3 sequences, approximately 39% found once. Study results and caveats: In patients, about 5 TRBV segments were more frequent than in controls, with TRBV5-6, TRBV5-1 and TRBV20-1 among them.

No antigen has been assigned to these receptors. The sequenced sample was blood. The origin of the receptors is a girl aged 2-10 years with multiple sclerosis.

The count of this clonotype is one. This rearrangement joins TRBV20-1 to TRBJ2-1; TRBD2 might be the D (6 bases). Germline values: CDR1 DFQATT, CDR2 SNEGSKA (reference sequence). This CDR3 spans 15 amino acids. Deletions cut 5 bases from V and 8 bases from J, with 22 bases between. In nucleotides, the CDR3 is TGCAGTGCTGAGGGCGGGACTCGAATTTTTTATGAGCAGTTCTTC. It is translated as CSAEGGTRIFYEQFF.

This clonotype has only a few counts. The rearrangement uses TRBV25-1 and TRBJ2-5, with 9 nucleotides matching TRBD1. The length of the CDR3 is 14 residues. Germline V gives CDR1 MGHDK, CDR2 SYGVNS. V was pared by 2 bases and J by 4 bases, with 2 bases of the junction left unmatched. CDR3 sequence: CASSERGQGETQYF. For the CDR3, the DNA is TGTGCCAGCAGTGAAAGGGGACAGGGAGAGACCCAGTACTTC.

This clonotype was observed many times. V is TRBV6-6 and J is TRBJ1-2; TRBD1 might be the D (5 bases). Germline V lookup: CDR1 MNHNY, CDR2 SVGAGI (reference sequence). The CDR3 loop spans 15 amino acids. Trimming removed 3 bases at V and 4 bases at J, with 15 bases between. The CDR3 region has the DNA TGTGCCAGCAGTTATCCCCGTGGGGGTACCTATGGCTACACCTTC. This encodes CASSYPRGGTYGYTF.

The chain uses TRBV6-5 and TRBJ1-2; D ambiguous. Per germline, CDR1 MNHEY and CDR2 SVGAGI. Deletions cut 2 bases from V and 6 bases from J, with 19 bases between. The CDR3 consists of 16 residues. CDR3 DNA: TGTGCCAGCAGTTACCGCCTCGTTCGGAACGGCGATGGCTACACCTTC. Its protein is CASSYRLVRNGDGYTF.

The rearrangement links TRBV10-3 to TRBJ2-3, with D possibly matching TRBD2 (5 bases). V lost 1 base and J 2 bases, leaving 7 bases between the germline ends. The CDR3 has 14 amino acids. Germline V lookup: CDR1 ENHRY, CDR2 SYGVKD. The CDR3 protein is CAISEFGDTDTQYF. Written as DNA, the CDR3 is TGTGCCATCAGTGAGTTCGGGGACACAGATACGCAGTATTTT.

This clonotype showed up just a few times. V usage is TRBV7-6 and J usage is TRBJ2-1, with D unresolved. Germline V gives CDR1 SGHVS, CDR2 FNYEAQ. Trimming removed 3 bases at V and 4 bases at J, with 13 bases between. The CDR3 is 15 amino acids. The CDR3 DNA follows: TGTGCCAGCAGCTTCCGGAGCGTTTCATACAATGAGCAGTTCTTC. Its protein is CASSFRSVSYNEQFF. Together with reference TRBV7-6 and TRBJ2-1, the CDR3 gives the full variable domain: GAGVSQSPRYKVTKRGQDVALRCDPISGHVSLYWYRQALGQGPEFLTYFNYEAQQDKSGLPNDRFSAERPEGSISTLTIQRTEQRDSAMYRCASSFRSVSYNEQFFGPGTRLTVL.

This chain links TRBV6-5 with TRBJ2-5; TRBD2 matches at 16 bases. This CDR3 comprises 17 residues. The germline gives CDR1 MNHEY, CDR2 SVGAGI. V dropped 2 bases and J dropped 6; count of bases not matched to a gene: 6. Written as DNA, the CDR3 is TGTGCCAGCAGTTACCGGGGACTAGCGGGAGGGGGGAAGACCCAGTACTTC. Residues: CASSYRGLAGGGKTQYF.

This chain uses TRBV7-9 with TRBJ2-3; possibly TRBD1 or TRBD2 for D (5 bases each). The germline V gene has CDR1 SEHNR and CDR2 FQNEAQ (reference sequence). The CDR3 is made up of 16 amino acids. Between the trimmed V and J ends, which lost 4 bases and 2 bases, there was a span of 16 bases. The CDR3 protein is CASSSSQGSSTDTQYF. The CDR3 DNA is TGTGCCAGCAGCTCTAGCCAGGGCTCCTCCACAGATACGCAGTATTTT.

Comment on this clonotype: A read error may explain this, as a much larger clone is one base away. CDR3 loop: CSATSGPTNIGELFF. CDR3 DNA sequence: TGCAGTGCGACTAGCGGGCCGACGAACATCGGGGAGCTGTTTTTT. V is TRBV20-1 and J is TRBJ2-2, with 10 bases lining up with TRBD2. Per the germline V gene, CDR1 is DFQATT and CDR2 is SNEGSKA (reference sequence). This CDR3 is built from 15 residues.

This clonotype came up a few times. This chain uses TRBV9 with TRBJ2-4, with 7 bases lining up with TRBD1. CDR1 is SGDLS and CDR2 is YYNGEE in the germline V gene. There are 13 residues in the CDR3. V shed 0 bases, J shed 6 bases, and the junction held 0 bases outside the gene matches. The CDR3: CASSVGDRNIQYF. The DNA for the CDR3 is TGTGCCAGCAGCGTAGGGGACAGAAACATTCAGTACTTC. The full variable domain, in which reference TRBV9 and TRBJ2-4 provide the parts outside the CDR3, is DSGVTQTPKHLITATGQRVTLRCSPRSGDLSVYWYQQSLDQGLQFLIQYYNGEERAKGNILERFSAQQFPDLHSELNLSSLELGDSALYFCASSVGDRNIQYFGAGTRLSVL.

The rearrangement uses TRBV29-1 and TRBJ2-5; D might be TRBD2 (6 bases). Germline CDR1 reads SQVTM; CDR2 reads ANQGSEA. The CDR3 totals 15 residues. V was cut by 6 bases and J by 2 bases, with 19 bases left in between. As DNA, the CDR3 is TGCAGCGTCCCCGGGACTTGCGGAGCACAAGAGACCCAGTACTTC. Amino acids: CSVPGTCGAQETQYF. The entire variable domain, with the rest obtained from reference TRBV29-1 and TRBJ2-5, is as follows: SAVISQKPSRDICQRGTSLTIQCQVDSQVTMMFWYRQQPGQSLTLIATANQGSEATYESGFVIDKFPISRPNLTFSTLTVSNMSPEDSSIYLCSVPGTCGAQETQYFGPGTRLLVL.

This clonotype was counted a few times. This may stem from a read error, because a much larger clone lies one nucleotide away. The V gene is TRBV30, the J gene TRBJ1-1, with D perhaps TRBD1 (6 bases). CDR1 is GTSNPN, CDR2 SVGIG, per germline (reference sequence). Trimming removed 5 bases from V and 8 bases from J, with 18 bases in between. The CDR3 contains 13 residues. DNA for the CDR3: TGTGCCTGGGGACAGCCAAGGGGTTGGGAAGCTTTCTTT. It translates to CAWGQPRGWEAFF.

This clonotype was observed a few times. The rearrangement links TRBV20-1 to TRBJ2-3, with 16 bases fitting TRBD2. Germline-derived CDR1 and CDR2 are DFQATT and SNEGSKA (reference sequence). V was clipped by 5 bases and J by 5 bases; unmatched bases: 4. This CDR3 contains 15 residues. The CDR3 loop reads CSAGTSGRAGDTQYF. CDR3 DNA sequence: TGCAGTGCTGGGACTAGCGGGAGGGCGGGAGATACGCAGTATTTT.

The genes are TRBV3-1 and TRBJ2-1; a possible D gene is TRBD2 (5 bases). The end of the DNA fits TRBJ2-7 better, so the J call may be wrong. There are 15 residues in the CDR3. Germline values: CDR1 LGHDT, CDR2 YNNKEL (reference sequence). CDR3 loop: CASSQVSGAYNEQYF. The CDR3 nucleotides read TGTGCCAGCAGCCAAGTCAGCGGAGCCTACAATGAGCAGTACTTC.

The chain uses TRBV6-2 or TRBV6-3 and TRBJ1-1; 8 bases match TRBD1. The CDR3 has 13 residues. From germline, CDR1 is MNHEY and CDR2 SVGEGT. Trimming removed 4 bases from V and 4 bases from J; junction bases left unmatched: 2. The CDR3: CASSWTGTTEAFF. As DNA, the CDR3 is TGTGCCAGCAGTTGGACAGGGACCACTGAAGCTTTCTTT.

The chain employs TRBV6-5 and TRBJ1-2; no clear D gene. Trimming took off 1 base at V and 2 bases at J, with 8 bases between the two ends. The CDR3 consists of 14 residues. CDR1 and CDR2 from the germline V gene are MNHEY and SVGAGI. The CDR3 loop is CASSYLDGNYGYTF. The CDR3 DNA follows: TGTGCCAGCAGTTACTTGGACGGAAACTATGGCTACACCTTC.

The V call is TRBV4-1, the J call TRBJ1-4; D is unclear. V shed 0 bases and J shed 8 bases, with 19 bases lying between them. The germline V gene has CDR1 MGHRA and CDR2 YSYEKL. The CDR3 is 17 residues long. The CDR3 region has the DNA TGCGCCAGCAGCCAAGAGACCCGATTTGGGGTGACGGAAAAACTGTTTTTT. Amino acid sequence: CASSQETRFGVTEKLFF.

This chain links TRBV7-2 with TRBJ2-3; a weak D match, TRBD2 (6 bases). The CDR3 is made up of 15 amino acids. Looked up from germline, CDR1 is SGHTA and CDR2 is FQGNSA. Trimming stripped 1 base from V and 5 bases from J, with 13 bases between. CDR3 region: CASSLGPGALDTQYF. CDR3 DNA sequence: TGTGCCAGCAGCTTAGGGCCGGGAGCCTTAGATACGCAGTATTTT.